These 28 T cell receptor beta chains originate from one sample sequenced in a study of TIL therapy for anti-PD-1-resistant metastatic lung cancer. This was the immunoSEQ v3 assay. Produced via immunoSEQ multiplex PCR; TCRdb's table is partial and in-frame only. Among around 100,000 clones listed, about three fifths were seen once. Noted time point: pre-treatment sample, taken before nivolumab and TIL therapy. The tumor samples were excised metastases, mostly pleural nodules or supraclavicular lymph nodes. This material consisted of tumor tissue, taken at baseline. Source of these receptors: a person aged 25 to 85 with non-small cell lung cancer.

The chain combines TRBV7-6 with TRBJ1-1; D gene uncertain. This CDR3 contains 13 residues. Per the germline V gene, CDR1 is SGHVS and CDR2 is FNYEAQ. V was shortened by 5 bases and J by 3 bases, with 10 bases between the two germline ends. The CDR3 DNA follows: TGTGCCAGCAGCCCCACCGAATACACTGAAGCTTTCTTT. Translating gives CASSPTEYTEAFF.

In its sample, this clone was seen a few times. This chain links TRBV11-2 with TRBJ2-3; the D gene is possibly TRBD2 (5 bases). The V end lost 0 bases, the J end lost 0 bases, and 10 bases lay between the germline ends. Looked up from germline, CDR1 is SGHAT and CDR2 is FQNNGV. CDR3 length: 16 residues. The DNA of the CDR3 is TGTGCCAGCAGCTTAGATAGCGCGCCTAGCACAGATACGCAGTATTTT. As protein: CASSLDSAPSTDTQYF.

The chain has TRBV15 and TRBJ1-5; tentatively, D is TRBD1 (5 bases). V lost 0 bases and J 6 bases, leaving 15 bases between the germline ends. Per the germline V gene, CDR1 is LNHNV and CDR2 is YYDKDF (reference sequence). The CDR3 sequence is 16 residues long. CDR3 loop: CATSRDRARGGQPQHF. CDR3 DNA sequence: TGTGCCACCAGCAGAGATCGAGCGAGGGGAGGTCAGCCCCAGCATTTT.

This chain's CDR3 is CASSLNVNPNQPQHF. CDR3 DNA sequence: TGTGCCAGCAGCTTGAACGTCAACCCTAATCAGCCCCAGCATTTT. The rearrangement uses TRBV5-4 and TRBJ1-5; D remains unclear. Per germline, CDR1 SGHNT and CDR2 YYREEE (reference sequence). Trimming removed 1 base from V and 4 bases from J, with 12 bases in between. The length of the CDR3 is 15 residues. The full variable domain, completed using reference TRBV5-4 and TRBJ1-5, is ETGVTQSPTHLIKTRGQQVTLRCSSQSGHNTVSWYQQALGQGPQFIFQYYREEENGRGNFPPRFSGLQFPNYSSELNVNALELDDSALYLCASSLNVNPNQPQHFGDGTRLSIL.

This chain's CDR3 is CASSWVLAGGLPTDTQYF. CDR3 nucleotide sequence: TGTGCCAGCAGTTGGGTTCTTGCGGGGGGACTGCCCACAGATACGCAGTATTTT. The V gene is TRBV28, the J gene TRBJ2-3; 8 nucleotides line up with TRBD2. Germline trimming cut 4 bases from V and 2 bases from J; bases unmatched to any gene: 14. This CDR3 has 18 residues. Germline CDR1 reads MDHEN; CDR2 reads SYDVKM.

This clone was detected a few times. The chain recombines TRBV28 with TRBJ2-1; 9 bases are a match to TRBD2. The ends lost 5 bases at V and 8 bases at J; junction bases unmatched: 13. This CDR3 has 16 amino acids. The germline gives CDR1 MDHEN, CDR2 SYDVKM. The CDR3 here is CASSLPVSGSGYEQFF. In nucleotides, the CDR3 is TGTGCCAGCAGTCTACCCGTTAGCGGGAGTGGGTATGAGCAGTTCTTC.

The chain joins TRBV30 to TRBJ2-1; D is uncertain. Germline lookup yields CDR1 GTSNPN and CDR2 SVGIG (reference sequence). V lost 4 bases and J lost 7, with 11 bases in between. CDR3 length: 12 amino acids. The CDR3 loop reads CAWTPGKNEQFF. In DNA form, the CDR3 reads TGTGCCTGGACCCCTGGAAAGAATGAGCAGTTCTTC.

On this clone: A single base separates this from a much larger clone, so it may be a read error. The chain recombines TRBV11-2 with TRBJ1-5, with 9 bases that match TRBD1. Germline V CDR1 and CDR2: SGHAT, FQNNGV. The CDR3 has 14 residues. The ends lost 3 bases at V and 6 bases at J; junction bases unmatched: 3. The CDR3 here is CASSLTGGGQPQHF. The CDR3 DNA is TGTGCCAGCAGCTTGACAGGGGGGGGTCAGCCCCAGCATTTT. Full variable domain (outside the CDR3, taken from reference TRBV11-2 and TRBJ1-5): EAGVAQSPRYKIIEKRQSVAFWCNPISGHATLYWYQQILGQGPKLLIQFQNNGVVDDSQLPKDRFSAERLKGVDSTLKIQPAKLEDSAVYLCASSLTGGGQPQHFGDGTRLSIL.

This sequence joins TRBV6-2 or TRBV6-3 and TRBJ2-1; 7 bases are a match to TRBD2. This CDR3 spans 14 amino acids. CDR1 MNHEY and CDR2 SVGEGT come from the germline V gene. With V trimmed by 6 bases and J by 5 bases, 7 bases remained unmatched. The CDR3: CASSGRRQNNEQFF. In DNA, the CDR3 is TGTGCCAGCAGCGGGAGGAGGCAAAACAATGAGCAGTTCTTC.

The rearrangement links TRBV3-1 (or the pseudogene TRBV3-2) to TRBJ2-1; 8 bases map to TRBD2. V shed 5 bases and J 8 bases; nucleotides not matched to a gene: 14. The CDR3 extends over 16 amino acids. The germline CDR1 and CDR2 sequences are LGHDT and YNNKEL (reference sequence). The CDR3 DNA follows: TGTGCCAGCAGCAAAGGGTATCGGGAGGGCCCTTATGAGCAGTTCTTC. It yields the protein CASSKGYREGPYEQFF.

This clone has a single count. The rearrangement uses TRBV6-2 or TRBV6-3 and TRBJ2-7, with 10 bases fitting TRBD2. The V segment lost 0 bases and the J segment 6 bases; nucleotides outside the gene matches: 8. The CDR3 contains 16 residues. Germline CDR1 MNHEY, CDR2 SVGEGT. CDR3 coding DNA: TGTGCCAGCAGTTACTCGTCGGCTAGCGGGGGTCTCGAGCAGTACTTC. Protein product: CASSYSSASGGLEQYF.

The J gene is TRBJ2-2, the V gene TRBV28; 9 bases line up with TRBD2. V was clipped by 1 base and J by 5 bases; unmatched bases: 2. Germline-derived CDR1 and CDR2 are MDHEN and SYDVKM. This CDR3 region has 15 residues. CDR3 in amino acids: CASSLSLAGTGELFF. The CDR3 bases are TGTGCCAGCAGTTTATCGCTAGCGGGGACCGGGGAGCTGTTTTTT.

This clone was counted only a few times. V usage is TRBV7-6 and J usage is TRBJ2-2; 8 nucleotides line up with TRBD2. CDR3 length equals 17 residues. Unmatched junction bases numbered 11, after V lost 3 bases and J lost 5 bases. Germline lookup yields CDR1 SGHVS and CDR2 FNYEAQ. CDR3 residues: CASSFRWAGGPTGELFF. In nucleotides, the CDR3 is TGTGCCAGCAGCTTCCGATGGGCGGGAGGCCCTACCGGGGAGCTGTTTTTT.

J is TRBJ2-2 and V is TRBV27; perhaps TRBD2 as D (5 bases). This CDR3 comprises 15 residues. V lost 5 bases and J 3 bases, leaving 13 bases between the germline ends. CDR1 MNHEY and CDR2 SMNVEV come from the germline V gene (reference sequence). Here the CDR3 DNA reads TGTGCCAGCAGTCCCCGCGGGCCCGACACCGGGGAGCTGTTTTTT. It yields the protein CASSPRGPDTGELFF.

This clone came up once. The rearrangement joins TRBV7-2 to TRBJ2-1, with a weak D call TRBD1 (5 bases). Trimming took off 6 bases at V and 9 bases at J, with 18 bases between the two ends. This CDR3 is built from 14 residues. CDR1 is SGHTA, CDR2 FQGNSA, per germline. CDR3 nucleotide sequence: TGTGCCAGCAGTCGCCCTACAGGAATTCTTGAGCAGTTCTTC. The encoded protein is CASSRPTGILEQFF.

This sequence joins TRBV6-6 and TRBJ2-1; 9 nucleotides match TRBD2. The germline gives CDR1 MNHNY, CDR2 SVGAGI (reference sequence). This CDR3 comprises 15 residues. J gave up 3 bases and V 0 bases, and 0 bases lay outside the gene matches. For the CDR3, the DNA is TGTGCCAGCAGTTACTCGACTAGCGGCTACAATGAGCAGTTCTTC. Its protein product is CASSYSTSGYNEQFF.

This clone has just a few counts. The chain employs TRBV7-9 and TRBJ2-2; TRBD1 aligns across 7 bases. CDR1 is SEHNR and CDR2 is FQNEAQ in the germline V gene (reference sequence). The CDR3 is made up of 14 amino acids. V lost 1 base, J lost 6 bases, and 2 bases stayed unmatched. CDR3 nucleotide sequence: TGTGCCAGCAGCTTAGTCACAGGGGCCGGGGAGCTGTTTTTT. The encoded protein is CASSLVTGAGELFF. The complete variable domain, with remaining parts taken from reference TRBV7-9 and TRBJ2-2, reads DTGVSQNPRHKITKRGQNVTFRCDPISEHNRLYWYRQTLGQGPEFLTYFQNEAQLEKSRLLSDRFSAERPKGSFSTLEIQRTEQGDSAMYLCASSLVTGAGELFFGEGSRLTVL.

This clone was observed a few times. The chain employs TRBV18 and TRBJ1-5; 7 bases align to TRBD1. Germline V gives CDR1 KGHSH, CDR2 LQKENI. The CDR3 covers 15 residues. V lost 6 bases, J lost 4 bases, and 9 bases stayed unmatched. The CDR3 sequence: CASSLLGQKNQPQHF. Here the CDR3 DNA reads TGTGCCAGCTCCCTCTTGGGACAGAAAAATCAGCCCCAGCATTTT.

The CDR3 DNA is TGTGCCAGCAGCTTAGGGCCAGGGGGGGTTCAAGAGACCCAGTACTTC. This encodes CASSLGPGGVQETQYF. The chain couples TRBV7-3 to TRBJ2-5; perhaps D is TRBD1 or TRBD2 (7 bases each). Germline V CDR1 and CDR2: SGHTA, FQGTGA. Trimming took 2 bases from V and 2 from J, leaving 15 bases between them. The CDR3 runs to 16 residues. Variable domain in full (rest from reference TRBV7-3 and TRBJ2-5): GAGVSQTPSNKVTEKGKYVELRCDPISGHTALYWYRQSLGQGPEFLIYFQGTGAADDSGLPNDRFFAVRPEGSVSTLKIQRTERGDSAVYLCASSLGPGGVQETQYFGPGTRLLVL.

The chain employs TRBV7-9 and TRBJ2-5; 8 positions match TRBD2. The germline CDR1 and CDR2 sequences are SEHNR and FQNEAQ (reference sequence). Trimming removed 5 bases from V and 1 base from J; junction bases left unmatched: 3. The CDR3 contains 14 residues. The chain's CDR3 is CASSETSAQETQYF. CDR3 nucleotides: TGTGCCAGCAGCGAGACTAGCGCCCAAGAGACCCAGTACTTC. Combining the CDR3 with reference TRBV7-9 and TRBJ2-5 gives the whole variable domain DTGVSQNPRHKITKRGQNVTFRCDPISEHNRLYWYRQTLGQGPEFLTYFQNEAQLEKSRLLSDRFSAERPKGSFSTLEIQRTEQGDSAMYLCASSETSAQETQYFGPGTRLLVL.

This clone was seen a handful of times. The chain's CDR3 is CASSTKSGSSYEQYF. In nucleotides, the CDR3 is TGTGCCAGCAGTACGAAAAGCGGGAGTTCTTACGAGCAGTACTTC. This chain uses TRBV6-5 with TRBJ2-7, with 8 bases lining up with TRBD2. The CDR3 length is 15 residues. Losses at the gene ends were 5 bases for V and 4 bases for J; bases not matched to a gene: 10. Germline CDR1 is MNHEY and CDR2 is SVGAGI.

The rearrangement uses TRBV5-1 and TRBJ2-7, with D tentatively TRBD1 (6 bases). The V end was cut by 1 base, the J end by 5 bases, with 16 bases between. The germline gives CDR1 SGHRS, CDR2 YFSETQ. The CDR3 runs 15 residues. The CDR3 region has the DNA TGCGCCAGCAGCTTGTCCTCAGGGGAAGTTAACGAGCAGTACTTC. Encoded protein: CASSLSSGEVNEQYF.

This chain connects TRBV4-1 to TRBJ1-4; D gene uncertain. Germline V gives CDR1 MGHRA, CDR2 YSYEKL. CDR3 length: 14 amino acids. Trimming cost V 1 base and J 7 bases, with 10 bases left between them. For the CDR3, the DNA is TGCGCCAGCAGCCAAGTCGCCGTAGGTGAAAAACTGTTTTTT. This gives the protein CASSQVAVGEKLFF.

J is TRBJ2-7 and V is TRBV5-6, with 7 nucleotides matching TRBD1. Germline V gene lookup returns CDR1 SGHDT and CDR2 YYEEEE. The CDR3 runs to 15 residues. The junction had 7 bases not matched to a gene; V was cut back by 1 base and J by 3 bases. CDR3 nucleotide sequence: TGTGCCAGCAGCTTGAGGGGGCGAACCGGCTACGAGCAGTACTTC. It translates to CASSLRGRTGYEQYF.

The J gene is TRBJ1-4, the V gene TRBV7-9; D is perhaps TRBD1 (6 bases). Trimming took 5 bases from V and 7 from J, leaving 14 bases between them. Germline assignment: CDR1 SEHNR and CDR2 FQNEAQ (reference sequence). The CDR3 has 14 residues. In DNA, the CDR3 is TGTGCCAGCAGCCCTGGCTGGGGGGCTGAAAAACTGTTTTTT. Its translation: CASSPGWGAEKLFF.

V and J are TRBV18 and TRBJ2-7; D may be TRBD1 or TRBD2 (5 bases each). The V and J ends lost 0 bases and 2 bases respectively, with 14 bases between them. Germline-derived CDR1 and CDR2 are KGHSH and LQKENI. CDR3 length: 16 residues. Written as DNA, the CDR3 is TGTGCCAGCTCACCACCGGGCCGGGTGGGGGCCTACGAGCAGTACTTC. Translated: CASSPPGRVGAYEQYF.

The chain has TRBV28 and TRBJ1-5; TRBD1 agrees at 9 bases. The germline V gene has CDR1 MDHEN and CDR2 SYDVKM. This CDR3 contains 15 residues. V shed 5 bases and J 8 bases; nucleotides not matched to a gene: 10. CDR3 loop: CASSPPGQGVEPQHF. DNA for the CDR3: TGTGCCAGCAGTCCTCCGGGACAGGGCGTAGAGCCCCAGCATTTT.

The chain recombines TRBV18 with TRBJ2-3, with no clear D. Germline loops: CDR1 KGHSH, CDR2 LQKENI. This CDR3 contains 12 residues. The germline V and J ends were trimmed by 0 bases and 5 bases, with 3 bases remaining between them. CDR3 in DNA: TGTGCCAGCTCACCACCGTTAGATACGCAGTATTTT. Amino acids: CASSPPLDTQYF.